This T cell receptor (beta chain) was identified during a study of blood T cell repertoires in COVID-19 (dated by TCRdb to the early 2020s). For context, the study as a whole: Samples covering the acute and convalescent phases of COVID-19 were provided by collaborators in the United States, Italy and Spain. Nearly every sample came with metadata listing a de-identified subject ID, COVID-19 status, age in years and sex. The dataset comprised deeply sampled blood TCRbeta repertoires from subjects exposed to, actively infected with, or recovered from COVID-19. The material from the prospective study consisted of cDNA or gDNA derived from T cells, B-cell-depleted T cells, or PBMCs. The repertoires were released in a freely available public database meant as a resource for research on the immune response to SARS-CoV-2. HLA class I and class II types, where available, came from metadata supplied by the sample provider rather than from assay-based typing. The samples were drawn from two sources: the first 160 participants of the ongoing ImmuneRACE study, and 1,200 or so subjects contributed by 6 global collaborators.

Results and caveats for the whole study, not just this receptor: How much clinical and demographic metadata was included differed by source and by participant, and the metadata was provided uncurated.

Turning to this clone: Its antigen target is currently unknown. Base qualities are missing; no much larger clone stands one base away.

TCRbeta CDR3 regions were amplified from genomic DNA using the immunoSEQ Assay, a bias-controlled multiplex PCR. The original pipeline was this. Within the assay, amplification of reference gene primers was used to estimate how many nucleated cells each sample contained. To quantify the absolute abundance of each unique TCRbeta CDR3 rearrangement, sequence reads were collapsed and filtered. For each sample, productive Simpson clonality was calculated as the square root of Simpson's diversity index across productive rearrangements. TCRdb provides this immuneACCESS table in a form limited to in-frame rearrangements. Some clones are lacking; in checked studies, under half of them reflect an unresolved V gene, and why the rest are absent is not known. V, J and clone size are those of that table, while D and trimming were read from the DNA. The sample contains nearly 400,000 clones, just under 90% of them found a single time. The ten largest clonotypes hold 1.5% to 2% of the sample.

CDR1 and CDR2 are read off the germline V gene (reference sequence) as GTSNPN and SVGIG. Trimming takes 0 bases off V and 2 bases off J; junction bases not matched to a gene: 10. The CDR3 goes from the cysteine to the phenylalanine over 17 residues. Solely the CDR3 DNA is kept, with 51 bases framed from the first base. Participants in the prospective study were enrolled through a virtual design, were aged roughly 18 to 100 years, and lived in roughly 24 United States geographic areas. In the prospective study, participants were assigned to cohorts based on the clinical history participants reported in a screening survey and a study questionnaire. Recovered participants in ImmuneRACE Cohort 3 were defined as having two consecutive negative NP/OP PCR tests, clearance from a healthcare professional, or resolution of symptoms. In the prospective study, mobile phlebotomists collected whole blood, serum and a nasopharyngeal or oropharyngeal swab from each participant. Prospective study participants could optionally give additional blood draws and questionnaires over an approximately two-month period. Before DNA extraction, blood samples from the prospective study were shipped at room temperature or frozen.

The chain is encoded by TRBV30 joined to TRBJ2-5; 9 of the junction bases match TRBD2. This TCR was recovered from a woman younger than 45 who had recovered from COVID-19. The source material was PBMCs or T cells enriched from blood (not recorded which). This receptor has the CDR3 CAWSVPPDAGGQETQYF. The DNA is TGTGCCTGGAGTGTACCCCCCGATGCGGGGGGGCAAGAGACCCAGTACTTC.